This T cell receptor beta chain was recovered during a study of blood T cell repertoires in COVID-19. The overall study: The samples span acute and convalescent COVID-19 from the United States, Italy and Spain. Sources were T cells, B-cell-depleted T cells, or PBMCs; the material itself was cDNA or gDNA.

Original analysis: The assay estimated nucleated cells by amplifying reference gene primers. The data were produced by immunoSEQ multiplex PCR, yet TCRdb's version contains in-frame clones alone and is incomplete. That table furnishes V, J and clone size, whereas the DNA furnished D and trimming. The sample consists of tens of thousands of clones, about nine tenths of them appearing once. CDR3 length: 15 amino acids. CDR1 is SGHTA, CDR2 FQGNSA, per germline. The V gene lost 0 bases and the J gene lost 8 bases, with 13 bases spanning the gap. The sequence came from a human donor in a cohort sampled during active COVID-19. The chain joins TRBV7-2 to TRBJ1-4, with D hard to call. The specimen sequenced was peripheral blood. The CDR3 spells CASSLAAASPEKLFF. CDR3 sequence (DNA): TGTGCCAGCAGCTTAGCCGCGGCTTCCCCAGAAAAACTGTTTTTT.